Listed below are T cell receptor beta chains from one sample, sequenced in a study of OX40 agonist ivuxolimab in advanced cancers. The method was immunoSEQ multiplex PCR; TCRdb's version includes in-frame clones alone and lacks a portion of them. The table has under 200,000 clones, 85% to 95% seen once. Specimen: CD4+ or CD8+ T cells sorted from blood, collected in a trial of the OX40 agonist ivuxolimab. These receptors all stem from an adult with an advanced solid tumor such as melanoma, head and neck, liver or kidney cancer. Each CDR3 is given with its conserved first and last residue. Fields, in order: J gene, D gene, V gene, clone size, CDR3 DNA, CDR3 protein. D genes are given only for firm matches. Clone size is stated in some rows and not others, as once, few, many or a class when expanded.

>TRBJ2-7|TRBD1|TRBV4-3|-
TGCGCCAGCAGCCAAGCCGGGACAGGGGGGGGTAAGCAGTACTTC
CASSQAGTGGGKQYF
>TRBJ1-1|-|TRBV5-1|-
TGCGCCAGCAGCTTCCGGGTTGGCACTGAAGCTTTCTTT
CASSFRVGTEAFF
>TRBJ1-2|-|TRBV7-3|-
TGTGCCAGCAGCTTACAGGGAGGGGGTGGCTACACCTTC
CASSLQGGGGYTF
>TRBJ2-7|TRBD1|TRBV28|-
TGTGCCAGCAGTTTAAAGGAATTGGGCAGGGGGAGACACGAGCAGTACTTC
CASSLKELGRGRHEQYF
>TRBJ2-7|-|TRBV4-3|once
TGCGCCAGCAGCCAAGACGTAGCGGAACCCTACGAGCAGTACTTC
CASSQDVAEPYEQYF
>TRBJ1-1|-|TRBV7-2|-
TGTGCCAGCAGCTCCCGACCGCCGGTGAACACTGAAGCTTTCTTT
CASSSRPPVNTEAFF
>TRBJ2-1|-|TRBV4-1|-
TGCGCCAGCAGCAAAGGGGGAGTGAGGGGACCCTACAATGAGCAGTTCTTC
CASSKGGVRGPYNEQFF
>TRBJ1-1|-|TRBV5-1|-
TGCGCCAGCAGCTTGGGTGGGGACACTGAAGCTTTCTTT
CASSLGGDTEAFF
>TRBJ2-5|TRBD1|TRBV7-7|-
TGTGCTAGCAGCCGAGGGGGCGTAGGGGAGACCCAGTACTTC
CASSRGGVGETQYF
>TRBJ2-3|TRBD2|TRBV7-9|-
TGTGCCAGCAGTCAAGGACTAGCGGACACAGATACGCAGTATTTT
CASSQGLADTDTQYF
>TRBJ1-3|-|TRBV7-9|-
TGTGCCAGCAGCTTCGACGGACTCTCTGGAAACACCATATATTTT
CASSFDGLSGNTIYF
>TRBJ2-2|-|TRBV9|-
TGTGCCAGCAGCTCAAGCCGCCAGGTCACCGGGGAGCTGTTTTTT
CASSSSRQVTGELFF
>TRBJ1-2|TRBD1|TRBV5-6|-
TGTGCCAGCAGCCCGGGACAGGCTAACTATGGCTACACCTTC
CASSPGQANYGYTF
>TRBJ1-1|TRBD1|TRBV5-1|-
TGCGCCAGCAGCTTGAGAGGAGGGGGCAGGGTTGAGACTGAAGCTTTCTTT
CASSLRGGGRVETEAFF
>TRBJ1-4|-|TRBV18|-
TGTGCCAGCTCCCGAGACAGGCGGGAAAAACTGTTTTTT
CASSRDRREKLFF
>TRBJ2-1|-|TRBV4-3|-
TGCGCCAGCAGCCAGGGGTCCACGGTCAGGAATGAGCAGTTCTTC
CASSQGSTVRNEQFF
>TRBJ2-3|TRBD2|TRBV5-1|-
TGCGCCAGCAGCTTCACGGGAGGGGCAGATACGCAGTATTTT
CASSFTGGADTQYF
>TRBJ2-7|-|TRBV7-3|-
TGTGCCAGCAGCCCTGGAGGAGTCTACGAGCAGTACTTC
CASSPGGVYEQYF
>TRBJ2-3|TRBD2|TRBV7-8|-
TGTGCCAGCAGCCGGCTAGCGGGAGGCCCAGATACGCAGTATTTT
CASSRLAGGPDTQYF
>TRBJ2-2|-|TRBV11-2|-
TGTGCCAGCAGCTCCGGACAACACCCCGGGGAGCTGTTTTTT
CASSSGQHPGELFF
>TRBJ2-7|-|TRBV19|-
TGTGCCAGTAGTAGGGATCACACTAGCCGCGTAGCCTACGAGCAGTACTTC
CASSRDHTSRVAYEQYF
>TRBJ1-5|TRBD1|TRBV28|-
TGTGCCAGCAGTTTCCCGGGACAGGGGCTGGGAGGGCAGCCCCAGCATTTT
CASSFPGQGLGGQPQHF
>TRBJ1-2|-|TRBV28|once
TGTGCCAGCGATTCCGCCGGGGGAACTAACTATGGCTACACCTTC
CASDSAGGTNYGYTF
>TRBJ1-1|-|TRBV11-3|-
TGTGCCAGCAGCTCCGTACTTTGGGACACTGAAGCTTTCTTT
CASSSVLWDTEAFF
>TRBJ2-3|-|TRBV7-3|-
TGTGCCAGCAGCTTGAGCGGCCTCACAGATACGCAGTATTTT
CASSLSGLTDTQYF
>TRBJ2-1|-|TRBV15|-
TGTGCCACCAGCTCCAGGGAGGAGAAGCAGTTCTTC
CATSSREEKQFF
>TRBJ1-1|-|TRBV18|-
TGTGCCAGCTCACCGTCAGGGTATGGTGAAGCTTTCTTT
CASSPSGYGEAFF
>TRBJ2-2|TRBD1|TRBV5-1|-
TGCGCCAGCAGCTTGGTTGGACAGGGAGGCACCGGGGAGCTGTTTTTT
CASSLVGQGGTGELFF
>TRBJ1-2|TRBD1|TRBV19|-
TGTGCCAGTAGTACGGGACAGGCCTTCGACTATGGCTACACCTTC
CASSTGQAFDYGYTF
>TRBJ2-7|TRBD1|TRBV11-2|-
TGTGCCAGCAGCTTACAGGGACAGGGGCGCTACGAGCAGTACTTC
CASSLQGQGRYEQYF
>TRBJ2-2|-|TRBV28|-
TGTGCCAGCAGTTTAGGGTACATCGGCGGGGAGCTGTTTTTT
CASSLGYIGGELFF
>TRBJ1-1|-|TRBV6-5|-
TGTGCCAGCAGTCCCCGTAATTACCTGGACACTGAAGCTTTCTTT
CASSPRNYLDTEAFF
>TRBJ1-2|TRBD1|TRBV6-1|-
TGTGCCAGCAGTGCTGACAGGGGCTATGGCTACACCTTC
CASSADRGYGYTF
>TRBJ2-3|-|TRBV29-1|-
TGCAGCGTTGCCGCGACAGGCATGGGAAGTACGCAGTATTTT
CSVAATGMGSTQYF
>TRBJ1-2|TRBD1|TRBV28|-
TGTGCCAGCAGCCAAGGGCCCACAGGGGCCTATGGCTACACCTTC
CASSQGPTGAYGYTF
>TRBJ2-2|-|TRBV4-3|-
TGCGCCAGCAGCCAAGAGGGGTTGGGGGCGACGAACACCGGGGAGCTGTTTTTT
CASSQEGLGATNTGELFF
>TRBJ1-5|-|TRBV7-9|-
TGTGCCAGCAGCGGGGGTGGCAATCAGCCCCAGCATTTT
CASSGGGNQPQHF
>TRBJ1-5|TRBD1|TRBV19|-
TGTGCCAGTCAGGGACAGCAAGTATCGGCCCAGCATTTT
CASQGQQVSAQHF
>TRBJ1-2|TRBD1|TRBV5-5|-
TGTGCCAGCAGCCATGGGGACAGGCGAAACTATGGCTACACCTTC
CASSHGDRRNYGYTF
>TRBJ2-1|-|TRBV5-1|-
TGCGCCAGCAGCTTGAGTCTGGCGGACCCAGATGAGCAGTTCTTC
CASSLSLADPDEQFF
>TRBJ2-7|TRBD1|TRBV7-2|-
TGTGCCAGCAGCTTACAGGGGGCAAGGAGTTACAGAACCTCCTACGAGCAGTACTTC
CASSLQGARSYRTSYEQYF
>TRBJ2-7|-|TRBV6-1|-
TGTGCCAGCAGTGAAGTCTGGCAGTCCCACGAGCAGTACTTC
CASSEVWQSHEQYF
>TRBJ2-5|-|TRBV5-4|-
TGTGCCAGCAGCGTTAGTACCGGACTGGGAGAGACCCAGTACTTC
CASSVSTGLGETQYF
>TRBJ2-1|-|TRBV5-4|once
TGTGCCAGCACCTGGGGGGGGCTGGAGTCCTACAATGAGCAGTTCTTC
CASTWGGLESYNEQFF
>TRBJ2-1|-|TRBV19|-
TGTGCCAGTAATTTTATGAAGACTAGCTCCTACAATGAGCAGTTCTTC
CASNFMKTSSYNEQFF
>TRBJ1-4|-|TRBV5-4|-
TGTGCCAGCAGCTTGGGGCAGTCTAATGAAAAACTGTTTTTT
CASSLGQSNEKLFF
>TRBJ2-3|-|TRBV18|-
TGTGCCAGCTCAAGCACAGATACGCAGTATTTT
CASSSTDTQYF
>TRBJ2-2|-|TRBV1|-
TGCACCAGCAGCCAAGATTGGAGCAGGGGAGCACCCCCGAACACCGGGGAGCTGTTTTTT
CTSSQDWSRGAPPNTGELFF
>TRBJ1-1|TRBD1|TRBV28|-
TGTGCCAGCGACAGGGGGCGGATAGGCAAGATGAACACTGAAGCTTTCTTT
CASDRGRIGKMNTEAFF
>TRBJ1-2|-|TRBV19|-
TGTGCCAGTAGAGGACGGACGATTCATGGCTACACCTTC
CASRGRTIHGYTF
>TRBJ1-2|TRBD1|TRBV2|few
TGTGCCAGCAGAAACAGGGGCCTGGATGGCTACACCTTC
CASRNRGLDGYTF
>TRBJ2-1|-|TRBV19|-
TGTGCCAGTAGTATAGGGCACCTCCTCAATGAGCAGTTCTTC
CASSIGHLLNEQFF